Listed below are T cell receptor beta chains from one sample, sequenced in a study of response to subunit inactivated influenza vaccine. TCRdb re-called the RT-PCR reads through MiXCR, storing one row per CDR3 protein. There are some 600,000 distinct CDR3 sequences in the sample; 14% occur only once, and 7.5% to 8% lies in the top ten. The source was PBMCs from blood, collected 14 to 15 days before vaccination. The receptor set was obtained from a man aged 50 to 59 who received an inactivated influenza vaccine. Both conserved end residues are part of each CDR3. The D gene is left open where the match is weak. Only part of the rows carry a size: once, few, many, or a class if the clone is expanded.

abundance	v_gene	j_gene	d_gene	CDR3aa	CDR3nt
-	TRBV7-9	TRBJ2-1	-	CASSLVGSREFF	TGTGCCAGCAGCTTAGTAGGGTCGAGGGAGTTCTTC
-	TRBV4-1	TRBJ2-2	TRBD1	CASSQVYTGGNTGELFF	TGCGCCAGCAGCCAAGTATATACAGGGGGGAACACCGGGGAGCTGTTTTTT
-	TRBV15	TRBJ2-5	-	CATSVEEGTQYF	TGTGCCACTAGTGTTGAGGAGGGGACCCAGTACTTC
many	TRBV4-1	TRBJ1-1	-	CASSQDVLGNTEAFF	TGCGCCAGCAGCCAAGATGTTTTGGGGAACACTGAAGCTTTCTTT
-	TRBV10-3	TRBJ2-3	TRBD2	CAISRGSGRSTDTQYF	TGTGCCATCAGTCGGGGCAGCGGGAGAAGCACAGATACGCAGTATTTT
once	TRBV5-5	TRBJ1-4	-	CASSLGIGGNEKLFF	TGTGCCAGCAGCTTGGGTATAGGGGGGAATGAAAAACTGTTTTTT
-	TRBV7-7	TRBJ2-2	-	CASSYRDGTGELFF	TGTGCTAGCAGCTACCGGGACGGCACCGGGGAGCTGTTTTTT
many	TRBV4-2	TRBJ2-1	-	CASSYPGVDEQFF	TGTGCCAGCAGCTACCCCGGTGTCGATGAGCAGTTCTTC
few	TRBV5-1	TRBJ2-1	TRBD1	CASSVDRSDEQFF	TGCGCCAGCAGCGTGGACAGGTCGGATGAGCAGTTCTTC
-	TRBV6-2/TRBV6-3	TRBJ2-3	-	CASSRGRQTHLQKGGQYF	TGTGCCAGCAGTAGAGGTCGGCAGACTCACCTTCAGAAGGGTGGGCAGTATTTT
few	TRBV20-1	TRBJ2-3	TRBD2	CSARGSSGTPTDTQYF	TGCAGTGCTAGGGGGTCTAGCGGGACCCCCACAGATACGCAGTATTTT
-	TRBV15	TRBJ1-1	TRBD1	CATGERQGGTEAFF	TGTGCCACAGGAGAAAGACAGGGGGGAACTGAAGCTTTCTTT
-	TRBV18	TRBJ2-7	-	CASSPQGFYEQYF	TGTGCCAGCTCACCACAGGGATTCTACGAGCAGTACTTC
-	TRBV20-1	TRBJ1-4	-	CSASDGEGEGKLFF	TGCAGTGCTTCGGATGGGGAGGGAGAGGGAAAACTGTTTTTT
once	TRBV10-3	TRBJ2-6	-	CAISVQTGRAGANVLTF	TGTGCCATCAGTGTACAGACAGGTCGTGCTGGGGCCAACGTCCTGACTTTC
-	TRBV7-2	TRBJ2-7	-	CASSLDPNPGYEQYF	TGTGCCAGCAGCTTAGACCCCAACCCGGGCTACGAGCAGTACTTC
many	TRBV28	TRBJ1-1	TRBD1	CASRDRGLSTEAFF	TGTGCCAGCAGGGACAGGGGGCTCAGCACTGAAGCTTTCTTT
many	TRBV7-8	TRBJ1-5	-	CASSLGENQPQHF	TGTGCCAGCAGCTTAGGGGAGAATCAGCCCCAGCATTTT
many	TRBV6-7	TRBJ2-5	-	CASSYSEGETQYF	TGTGCCAGCAGTTACTCGGAGGGGGAGACCCAGTACTTC
-	TRBV5-1	TRBJ2-1	TRBD1	CASSGGDRGNEQFF	TGCGCCAGCAGCGGAGGGGACAGGGGCAATGAGCAGTTCTTC
few	TRBV20-1	TRBJ1-2	-	CSAPGPYGYTF	TGCAGTGCCCCGGGACCTTATGGCTACACCTTC
-	TRBV7-2	TRBJ2-1	-	CASSLYHEQFF	TGTGCCAGCAGCTTGTATCATGAGCAGTTCTTC
-	TRBV5-1	TRBJ1-1	-	CASRLDLNTEAFF	TGCGCCAGCAGACTGGACTTGAACACTGAAGCTTTCTTT
-	TRBV19	TRBJ2-6	TRBD1	CASSRQGEGSGANVLTF	TGTGCCAGTTCGAGACAGGGTGAGGGGTCTGGGGCCAACGTCCTGACTTTC
few	TRBV7-2	TRBJ2-7	-	CASSAAGTRDYEQYF	TGTGCCAGCAGCGCGGCCGGGACTCGCGACTACGAGCAGTACTTC
few	TRBV20-1	TRBJ1-2	TRBD1	CSARDRGRSGGYTF	TGCAGTGCTAGGGACAGGGGGCGCTCAGGTGGCTACACCTTC
few	TRBV20-1	TRBJ2-1	-	CSAPAPGAGNEQFF	TGCAGTGCACCAGCTCCGGGAGCGGGCAATGAGCAGTTCTTC
few	TRBV20-1	TRBJ2-7	-	CSASSPRAGEQYF	TGCAGTGCTAGCTCACCCCGGGCTGGGGAGCAGTACTTC
-	TRBV3-1	TRBJ1-1	-	CASSQDSSGRTEAFF	TGTGCCAGCAGCCAAGATTCGAGCGGGCGGACTGAAGCTTTCTTT
few	TRBV15	TRBJ1-1	-	CATSRDSPVGNTEAFF	TGTGCCACCAGCAGAGATAGTCCGGTTGGAAACACTGAAGCTTTCTTT
many	TRBV7-9	TRBJ2-1	TRBD1	CASSPGQGGVNEQFF	TGTGCCAGCAGCCCGGGACAGGGGGGGGTCAATGAGCAGTTCTTC
-	TRBV5-1	TRBJ2-7	-	CASSLSGGRSLYEQYF	TGCGCCAGCAGCTTATCGGGTGGGAGAAGCCTCTACGAGCAGTACTTC
-	TRBV29-1	TRBJ2-7	-	CSAGWSYEQYF	TGCAGCGCGGGGTGGTCCTACGAGCAGTACTTC
many	TRBV10-3	TRBJ2-7	-	CAISEQGYEQYF	TGTGCCATCAGTGAGCAGGGGTACGAGCAGTACTTC
few	TRBV10-3	TRBJ2-3	TRBD1	CATDTGAGMTDTQYF	TGTGCCACTGATACAGGGGCTGGGATGACAGATACGCAGTATTTT
many	TRBV4-2	TRBJ2-6	-	CASSPLEDYGANVLTF	TGTGCCAGCAGCCCCCTTGAGGACTATGGGGCCAACGTCCTGACTTTC
-	TRBV5-1	TRBJ2-1	TRBD1	CASSLTADRDNEQFF	TGCGCCAGCAGCTTGACAGCCGACAGGGACAATGAGCAGTTCTTC
-	TRBV11-2	TRBJ1-1	-	CASSLRGTLDTEAFF	TGTGCCAGCAGCTTACGGGGGACCCTGGACACTGAAGCTTTCTTT
-	TRBV12-3/TRBV12-4	TRBJ1-5	-	CASSSREKQPQHF	TGTGCCAGCAGTTCCAGGGAGAAACAGCCCCAGCATTTT
-	TRBV20-1	TRBJ2-7	-	CSARGQLSHEQYF	TGCAGTGCTAGAGGACAGCTATCCCACGAGCAGTACTTC
-	TRBV5-1	TRBJ2-1	TRBD2	CASSLKFLPSGSYEQFF	TGCGCCAGCAGCTTGAAATTTCTTCCTAGCGGGAGTTATGAGCAGTTCTTC
few	TRBV4-2	TRBJ2-6	-	CASSQDGQAPSGANVLTF	TGTGCCAGCAGCCAAGACGGGCAGGCGCCCTCTGGGGCCAACGTCCTGACTTTC
few	TRBV11-3	TRBJ2-6	TRBD1	CASSGGQGRSGANVLTF	TGTGCCAGCAGCGGGGGACAGGGGCGCTCTGGGGCCAACGTCCTGACTTTC
-	TRBV12-3/TRBV12-4	TRBJ1-3	TRBD1	CASSSWTGTDTIYF	TGTGCCAGCAGTTCATGGACAGGGACGGACACCATATATTTT
-	TRBV7-6	TRBJ1-1	-	CASSSLEGVGTEAFF	TGTGCCAGCAGCTCATTAGAGGGGGTGGGGACTGAAGCTTTCTTT
-	TRBV12-3/TRBV12-4	TRBJ1-6	-	CASSPDGKNNSPLHF	TGTGCCAGCAGTCCTGACGGTAAAAATAATTCACCCCTCCACTTT
-	TRBV28	TRBJ2-5	-	CASSWLMGQETQYF	TGTGCCAGCAGCTGGCTCATGGGCCAAGAGACCCAGTACTTC
-	TRBV20-1	TRBJ1-1	TRBD1	CSASGQGRTEAFF	TGCAGTGCAAGTGGACAGGGAAGAACTGAAGCTTTCTTT
few	TRBV28	TRBJ2-3	-	CASSLNLSGVNSGTDTQYF	TGTGCCAGCAGCCTGAATCTCTCGGGGGTCAACTCCGGCACAGATACGCAGTATTTT